This T cell receptor (beta chain) was captured by sequencing in a study of blood T cells in healthy people across ages. The CDR3 length is 16 residues. With 3 bases removed from V and 4 bases from J, the gap between germline ends came to 18 bases. CDR1 SGHTA and CDR2 FQGNSA come from the germline V gene. Then a second PCR, running roughly 7 to 11 cycles, was carried out with a sample-barcoded 5' primer and a J-beta primer mix. TCRdb analysed the 5' RACE reads with MiXCR anew, one entry per CDR3 protein. Of roughly 1.5 million distinct CDR3 sequences listed, approximately 39% are singletons. The V call is TRBV7-2, the J call TRBJ1-2; the D is unclear. The specimen was blood. This receptor was obtained from a young woman in good health. The CDR3 spells CASSLRRRRTSYGYTF. The CDR3 DNA sequence: TGTGCCAGCAGCTTGAGGCGTCGTAGGACCTCCTATGGCTACACCTTC.